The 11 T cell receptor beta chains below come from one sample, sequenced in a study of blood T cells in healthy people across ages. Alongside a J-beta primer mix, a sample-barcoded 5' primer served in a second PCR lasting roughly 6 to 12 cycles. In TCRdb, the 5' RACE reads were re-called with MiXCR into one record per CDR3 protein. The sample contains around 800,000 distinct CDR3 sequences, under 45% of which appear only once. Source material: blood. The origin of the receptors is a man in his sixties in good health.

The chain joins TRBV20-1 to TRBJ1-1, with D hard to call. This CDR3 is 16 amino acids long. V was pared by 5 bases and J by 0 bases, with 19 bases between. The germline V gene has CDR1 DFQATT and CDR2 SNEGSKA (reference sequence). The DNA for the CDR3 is TGCAGTGCTTCCAAGGGAAGGGTTAGTATGAACACTGAAGCTTTCTTT. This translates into CSASKGRVSMNTEAFF.

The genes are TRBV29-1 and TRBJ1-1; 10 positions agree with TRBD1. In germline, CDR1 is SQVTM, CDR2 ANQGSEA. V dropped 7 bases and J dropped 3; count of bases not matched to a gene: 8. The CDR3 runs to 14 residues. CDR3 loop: CSARGTGDYTEAFF. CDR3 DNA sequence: TGCAGCGCCCGAGGGACAGGGGACTACACTGAAGCTTTCTTT.

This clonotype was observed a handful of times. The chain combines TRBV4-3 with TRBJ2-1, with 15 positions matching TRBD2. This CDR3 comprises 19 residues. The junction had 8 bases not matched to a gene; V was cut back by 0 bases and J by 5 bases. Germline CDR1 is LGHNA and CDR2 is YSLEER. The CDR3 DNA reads TGCGCCAGCAGCCAAGATTGGGGACTAGCGGGGGGTACCCACAATGAGCAGTTCTTC. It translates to CASSQDWGLAGGTHNEQFF.

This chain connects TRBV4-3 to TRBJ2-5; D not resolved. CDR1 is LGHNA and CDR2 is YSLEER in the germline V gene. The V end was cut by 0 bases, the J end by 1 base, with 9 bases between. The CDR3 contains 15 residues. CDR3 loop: CASSQDSFGQETQYF. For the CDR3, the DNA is TGCGCCAGCAGCCAAGATTCTTTCGGCCAAGAGACCCAGTACTTC.

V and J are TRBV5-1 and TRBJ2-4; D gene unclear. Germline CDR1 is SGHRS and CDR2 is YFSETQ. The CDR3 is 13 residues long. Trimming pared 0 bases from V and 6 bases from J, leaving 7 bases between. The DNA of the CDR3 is TGCGCCAGCAGCTTGGAACACGGAAACATTCAGTACTTC. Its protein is CASSLEHGNIQYF.

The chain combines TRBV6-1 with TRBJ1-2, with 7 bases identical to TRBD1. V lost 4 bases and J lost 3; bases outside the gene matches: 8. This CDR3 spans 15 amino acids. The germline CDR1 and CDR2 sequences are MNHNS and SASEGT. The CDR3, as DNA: TGTGCCAGCAGTGCATATCTCAGGGGGGACTATGGCTACACCTTC. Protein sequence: CASSAYLRGDYGYTF.

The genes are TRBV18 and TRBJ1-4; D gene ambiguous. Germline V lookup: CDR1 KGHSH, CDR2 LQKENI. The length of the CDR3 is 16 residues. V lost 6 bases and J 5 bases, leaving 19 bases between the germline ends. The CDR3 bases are TGTGCCAGCTCCACCCGTGGAACGGTCCCAAATGAAAAACTGTTTTTT. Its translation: CASSTRGTVPNEKLFF.

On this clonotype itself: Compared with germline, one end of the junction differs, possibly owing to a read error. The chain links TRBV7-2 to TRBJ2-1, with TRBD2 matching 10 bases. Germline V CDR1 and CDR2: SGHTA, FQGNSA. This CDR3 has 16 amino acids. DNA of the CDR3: TGTGCCAGCAGCCCTTCTAGCGGGGGCTCCTACAATGTGCAGTTCTTC. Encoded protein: CASSPSSGGSYNVQFF.

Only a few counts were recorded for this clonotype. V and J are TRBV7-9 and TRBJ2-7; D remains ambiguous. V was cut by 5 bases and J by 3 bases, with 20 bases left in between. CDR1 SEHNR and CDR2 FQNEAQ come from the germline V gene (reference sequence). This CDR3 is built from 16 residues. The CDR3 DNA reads TGTGCCAGCAGCACAGATACAGTAATTGATTTCTACGAGCAGTACTTC. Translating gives CASSTDTVIDFYEQYF.

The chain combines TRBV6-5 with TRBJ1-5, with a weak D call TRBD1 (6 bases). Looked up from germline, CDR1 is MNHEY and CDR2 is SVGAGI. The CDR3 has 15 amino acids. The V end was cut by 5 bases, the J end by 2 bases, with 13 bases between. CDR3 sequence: CASSRGSLGNQPQHF. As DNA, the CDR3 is TGTGCCAGCAGTAGGGGGAGTTTGGGCAATCAGCCCCAGCATTTT.

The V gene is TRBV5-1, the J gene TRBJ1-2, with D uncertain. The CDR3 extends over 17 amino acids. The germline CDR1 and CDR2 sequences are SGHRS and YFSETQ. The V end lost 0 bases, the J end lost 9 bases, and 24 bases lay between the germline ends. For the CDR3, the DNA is TGCGCCAGCAGCTTGGCCTCGGCAGGAGGGCCCCCTTTCCGCTACACCTTC. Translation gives CASSLASAGGPPFRYTF.